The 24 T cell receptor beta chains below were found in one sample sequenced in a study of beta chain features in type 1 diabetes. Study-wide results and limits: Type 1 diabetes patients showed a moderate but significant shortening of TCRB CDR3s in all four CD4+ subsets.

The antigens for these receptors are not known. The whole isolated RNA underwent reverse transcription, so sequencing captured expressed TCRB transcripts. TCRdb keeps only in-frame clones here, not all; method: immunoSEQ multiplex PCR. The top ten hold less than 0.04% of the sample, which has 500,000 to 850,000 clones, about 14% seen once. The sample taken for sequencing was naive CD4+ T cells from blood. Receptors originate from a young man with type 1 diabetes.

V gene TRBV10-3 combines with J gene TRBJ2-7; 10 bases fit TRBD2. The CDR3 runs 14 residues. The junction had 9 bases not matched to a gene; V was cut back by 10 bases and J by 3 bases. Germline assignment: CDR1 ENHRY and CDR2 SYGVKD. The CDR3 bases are TGTGCCAGCCTCCCTAGCGGGGGAAGCTACGAGCAGTACTTC. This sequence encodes CASLPSGGSYEQYF.

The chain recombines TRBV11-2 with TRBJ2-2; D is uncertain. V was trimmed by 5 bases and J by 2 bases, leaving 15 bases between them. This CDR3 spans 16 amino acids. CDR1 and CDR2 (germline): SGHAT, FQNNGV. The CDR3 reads CASSTVRRPNTGELFF. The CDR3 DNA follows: TGTGCCAGCAGCACAGTACGCAGGCCAAACACCGGGGAGCTGTTTTTT.

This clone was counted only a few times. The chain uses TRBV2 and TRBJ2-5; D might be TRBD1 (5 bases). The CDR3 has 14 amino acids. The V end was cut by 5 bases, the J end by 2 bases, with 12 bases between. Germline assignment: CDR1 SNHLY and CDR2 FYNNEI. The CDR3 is CASSLFRQQETQYF. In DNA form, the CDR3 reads TGTGCCAGCAGTCTCTTTCGACAGCAAGAGACCCAGTACTTC.

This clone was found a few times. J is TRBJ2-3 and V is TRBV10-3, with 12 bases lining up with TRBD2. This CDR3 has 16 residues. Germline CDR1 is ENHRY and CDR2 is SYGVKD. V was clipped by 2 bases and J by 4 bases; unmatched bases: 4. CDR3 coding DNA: TGTGCCATCAGTGAGCGCTCTAGCGGGGGGGCAGATACGCAGTATTTT. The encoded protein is CAISERSSGGADTQYF.

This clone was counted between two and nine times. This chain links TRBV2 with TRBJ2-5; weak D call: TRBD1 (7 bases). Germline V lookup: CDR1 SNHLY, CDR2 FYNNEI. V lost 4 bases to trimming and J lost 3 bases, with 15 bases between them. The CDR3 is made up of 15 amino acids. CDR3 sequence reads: CASSGATGRKETQYF. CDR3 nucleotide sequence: TGTGCCAGCAGTGGGGCGACAGGGAGGAAAGAGACCCAGTACTTC. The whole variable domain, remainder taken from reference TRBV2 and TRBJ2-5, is EPEVTQTPSHQVTQMGQEVILRCVPISNHLYFYWYRQILGQKVEFLVSFYNNEISEKSEIFDDQFSVERPDGSNFTLKIRSTKLEDSAMYFCASSGATGRKETQYFGPGTRLLVL.

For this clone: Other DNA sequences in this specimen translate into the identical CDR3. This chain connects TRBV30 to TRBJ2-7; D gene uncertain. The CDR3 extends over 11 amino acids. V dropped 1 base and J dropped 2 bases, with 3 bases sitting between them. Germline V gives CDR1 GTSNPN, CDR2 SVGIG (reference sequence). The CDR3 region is CAWSEAYEQYF. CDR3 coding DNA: TGTGCCTGGAGTGAAGCCTACGAGCAGTACTTC.

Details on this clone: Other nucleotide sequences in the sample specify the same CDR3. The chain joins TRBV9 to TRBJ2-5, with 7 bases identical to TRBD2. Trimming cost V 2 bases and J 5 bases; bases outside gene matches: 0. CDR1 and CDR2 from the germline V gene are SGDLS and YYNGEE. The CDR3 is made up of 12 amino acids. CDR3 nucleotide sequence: TGTGCCAGCAGCGTGGGAGGGGAGACCCAGTACTTC. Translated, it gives CASSVGGETQYF.

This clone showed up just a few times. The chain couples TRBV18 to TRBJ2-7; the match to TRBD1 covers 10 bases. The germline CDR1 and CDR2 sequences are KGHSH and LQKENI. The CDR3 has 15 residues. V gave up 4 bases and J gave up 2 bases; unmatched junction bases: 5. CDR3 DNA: TGTGCCAGCTCACGGGCGACAGGGGGCCCCTACGAGCAGTACTTC. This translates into CASSRATGGPYEQYF.

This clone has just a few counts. CDR3 amino acids: CASSLSGRVNTGELFF. As DNA, the CDR3 is TGTGCCAGCAGTTTATCAGGCAGGGTGAACACCGGGGAGCTGTTTTTT. The V and J genes are TRBV27 and TRBJ2-2; tentative D call: TRBD1 (5 bases). Germline CDR1 and CDR2: MNHEY and SMNVEV (reference sequence). With 0 bases removed from V and 1 base from J, the gap between germline ends came to 9 bases. This CDR3 is 16 amino acids long.

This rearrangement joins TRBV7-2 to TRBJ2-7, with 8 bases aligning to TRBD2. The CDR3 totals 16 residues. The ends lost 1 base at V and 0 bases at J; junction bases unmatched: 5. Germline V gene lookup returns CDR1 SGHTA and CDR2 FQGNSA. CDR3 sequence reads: CASSLDLAGYSYEQYF. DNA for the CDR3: TGTGCCAGCAGCTTAGATCTAGCGGGTTACTCCTACGAGCAGTACTTC.

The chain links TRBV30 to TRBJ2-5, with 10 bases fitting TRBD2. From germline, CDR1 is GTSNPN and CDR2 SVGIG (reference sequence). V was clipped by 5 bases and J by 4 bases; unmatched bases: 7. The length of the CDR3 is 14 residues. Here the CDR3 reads CAWGIAGGGETQYF. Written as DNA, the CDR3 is TGTGCCTGGGGCATAGCGGGAGGTGGAGAGACCCAGTACTTC.

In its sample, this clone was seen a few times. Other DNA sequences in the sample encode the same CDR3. The chain's CDR3 is CSVDLGYEQYF. CDR3 DNA sequence: TGCAGCGTTGATTTGGGGTACGAGCAGTACTTC. This rearrangement joins TRBV29-1 to TRBJ2-7; no clear D gene. CDR1 is SQVTM, CDR2 ANQGSEA, per germline. The CDR3 covers 11 residues. Trimming removed 3 bases from V and 4 bases from J, with 7 bases in between.

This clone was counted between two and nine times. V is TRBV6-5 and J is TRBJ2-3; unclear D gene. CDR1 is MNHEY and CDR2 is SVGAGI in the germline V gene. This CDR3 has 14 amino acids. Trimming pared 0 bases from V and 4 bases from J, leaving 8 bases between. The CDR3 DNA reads TGTGCCAGCAGTTACTCACCTAGGGCAGATACGCAGTATTTT. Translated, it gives CASSYSPRADTQYF.

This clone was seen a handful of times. This CDR3 is CASSLSKGLAALSYEQYF. CDR3 bases: TGCGCCAGCAGCTTGAGTAAAGGCCTAGCGGCCCTCTCCTACGAGCAGTACTTC. V is TRBV5-1 and J is TRBJ2-7; 7 bases agree with TRBD2. CDR1 is SGHRS, CDR2 YFSETQ, per germline. This CDR3 has 18 amino acids. Trimming removed 1 base from V and 0 bases from J; junction bases left unmatched: 13.

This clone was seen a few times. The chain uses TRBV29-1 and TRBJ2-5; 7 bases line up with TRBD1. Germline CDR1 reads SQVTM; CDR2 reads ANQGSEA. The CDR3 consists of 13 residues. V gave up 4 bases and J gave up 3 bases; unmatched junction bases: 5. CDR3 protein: CSVVRGGEETQYF. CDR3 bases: TGCAGCGTTGTAAGAGGGGGCGAAGAGACCCAGTACTTC. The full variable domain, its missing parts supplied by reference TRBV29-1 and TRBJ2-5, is SAVISQKPSRDICQRGTSLTIQCQVDSQVTMMFWYRQQPGQSLTLIATANQGSEATYESGFVIDKFPISRPNLTFSTLTVSNMSPEDSSIYLCSVVRGGEETQYFGPGTRLLVL.

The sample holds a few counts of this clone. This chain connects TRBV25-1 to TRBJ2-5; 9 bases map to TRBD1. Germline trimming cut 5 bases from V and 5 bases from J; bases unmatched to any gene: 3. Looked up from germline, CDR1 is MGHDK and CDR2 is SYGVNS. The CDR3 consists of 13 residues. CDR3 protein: CASSRQGGETQYF. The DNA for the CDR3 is TGTGCCAGCAGTCGACAGGGGGGGGAGACCCAGTACTTC.

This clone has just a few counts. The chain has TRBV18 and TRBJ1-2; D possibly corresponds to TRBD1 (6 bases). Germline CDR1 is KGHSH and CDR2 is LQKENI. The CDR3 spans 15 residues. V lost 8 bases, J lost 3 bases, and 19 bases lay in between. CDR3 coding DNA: TGTGCCAGCGGCATACAGGGTTTACTTCACTATGGCTACACCTTC. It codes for CASGIQGLLHYGYTF.

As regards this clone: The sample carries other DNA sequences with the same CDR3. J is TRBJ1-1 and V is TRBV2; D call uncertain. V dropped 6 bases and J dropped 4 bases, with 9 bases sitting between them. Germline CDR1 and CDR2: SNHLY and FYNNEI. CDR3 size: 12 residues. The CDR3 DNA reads TGTGCCAGCAGCTTAAGAGGCACTGAAGCTTTCTTT. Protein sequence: CASSLRGTEAFF.

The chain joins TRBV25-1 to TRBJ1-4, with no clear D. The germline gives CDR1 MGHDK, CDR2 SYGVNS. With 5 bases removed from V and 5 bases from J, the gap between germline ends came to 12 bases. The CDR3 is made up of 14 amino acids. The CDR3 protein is CASSPPDGNEKLFF. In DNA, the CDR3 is TGTGCCAGCAGTCCCCCGGACGGAAATGAAAAACTGTTTTTT.

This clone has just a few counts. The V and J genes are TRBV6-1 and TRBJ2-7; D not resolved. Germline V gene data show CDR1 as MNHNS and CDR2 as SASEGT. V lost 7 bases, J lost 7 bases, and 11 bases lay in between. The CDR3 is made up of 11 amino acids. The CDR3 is CASTPSWEQYF. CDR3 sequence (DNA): TGTGCCAGCACCCCGTCCTGGGAGCAGTACTTC.

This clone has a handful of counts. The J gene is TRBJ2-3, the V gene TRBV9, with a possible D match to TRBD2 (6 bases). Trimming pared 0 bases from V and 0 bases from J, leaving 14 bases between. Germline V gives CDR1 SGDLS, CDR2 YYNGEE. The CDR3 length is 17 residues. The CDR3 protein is CASSVASAGLSTDTQYF. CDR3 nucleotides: TGTGCCAGCAGCGTAGCTTCTGCGGGGTTAAGCACAGATACGCAGTATTTT.

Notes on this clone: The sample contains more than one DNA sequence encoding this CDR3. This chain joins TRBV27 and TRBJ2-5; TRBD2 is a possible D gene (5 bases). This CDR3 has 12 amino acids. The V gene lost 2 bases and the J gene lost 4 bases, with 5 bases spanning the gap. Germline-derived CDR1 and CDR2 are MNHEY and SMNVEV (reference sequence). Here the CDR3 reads CASSLEGETQYF. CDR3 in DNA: TGTGCCAGCAGTTTAGAGGGAGAGACCCAGTACTTC.

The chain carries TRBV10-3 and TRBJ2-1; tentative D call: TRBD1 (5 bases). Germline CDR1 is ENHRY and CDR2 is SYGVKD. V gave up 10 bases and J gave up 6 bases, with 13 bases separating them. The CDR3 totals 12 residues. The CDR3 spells CATTHGANEQFF. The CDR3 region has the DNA TGTGCCACCACCCATGGGGCCAATGAGCAGTTCTTC.

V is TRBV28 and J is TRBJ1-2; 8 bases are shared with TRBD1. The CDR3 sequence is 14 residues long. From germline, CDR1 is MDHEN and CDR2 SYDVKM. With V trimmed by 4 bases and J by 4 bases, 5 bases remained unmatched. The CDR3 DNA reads TGTGCCAGCAGTTCCCCAGGGACAGGCTATGGCTACACCTTC. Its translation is CASSSPGTGYGYTF.